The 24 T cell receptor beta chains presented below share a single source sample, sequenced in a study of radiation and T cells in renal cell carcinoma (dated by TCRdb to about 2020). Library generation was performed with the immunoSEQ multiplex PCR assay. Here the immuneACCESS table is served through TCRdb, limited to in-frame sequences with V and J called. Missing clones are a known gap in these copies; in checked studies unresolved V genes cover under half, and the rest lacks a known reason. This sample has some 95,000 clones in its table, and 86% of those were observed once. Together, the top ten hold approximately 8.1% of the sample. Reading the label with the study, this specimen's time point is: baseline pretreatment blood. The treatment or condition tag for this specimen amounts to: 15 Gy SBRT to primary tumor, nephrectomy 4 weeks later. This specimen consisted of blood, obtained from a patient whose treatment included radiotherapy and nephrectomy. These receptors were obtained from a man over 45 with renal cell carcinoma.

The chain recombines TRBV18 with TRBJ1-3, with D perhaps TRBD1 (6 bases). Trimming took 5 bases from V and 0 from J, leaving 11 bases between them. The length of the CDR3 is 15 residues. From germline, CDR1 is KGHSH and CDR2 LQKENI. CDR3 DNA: TGTGCCAGCTCAACCTGGGACAACTCTGGAAACACCATATATTTT. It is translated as CASSTWDNSGNTIYF.

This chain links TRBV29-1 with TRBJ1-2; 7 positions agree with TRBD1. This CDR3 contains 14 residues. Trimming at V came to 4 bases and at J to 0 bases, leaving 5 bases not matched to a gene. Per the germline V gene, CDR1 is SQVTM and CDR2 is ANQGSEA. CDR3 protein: CSVVGTASNYGYTF. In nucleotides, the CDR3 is TGCAGCGTTGTTGGGACAGCTTCTAACTATGGCTACACCTTC.

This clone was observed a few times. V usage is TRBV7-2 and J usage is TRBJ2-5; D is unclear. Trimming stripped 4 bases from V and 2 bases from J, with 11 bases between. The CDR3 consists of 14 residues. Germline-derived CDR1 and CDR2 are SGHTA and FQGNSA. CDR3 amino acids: CASSSFSGQETQYF. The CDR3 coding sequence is TGTGCCAGCAGCTCCTTCAGTGGACAAGAGACCCAGTACTTC.

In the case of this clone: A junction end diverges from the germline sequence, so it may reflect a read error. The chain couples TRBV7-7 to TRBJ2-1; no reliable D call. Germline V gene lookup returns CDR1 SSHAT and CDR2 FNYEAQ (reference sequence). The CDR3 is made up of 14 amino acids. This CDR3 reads CASTISPSHNEQFF. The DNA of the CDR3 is TGTGCTAGCACCATAAGCCCCAGCCACAATGAGCAGTTCTTC.

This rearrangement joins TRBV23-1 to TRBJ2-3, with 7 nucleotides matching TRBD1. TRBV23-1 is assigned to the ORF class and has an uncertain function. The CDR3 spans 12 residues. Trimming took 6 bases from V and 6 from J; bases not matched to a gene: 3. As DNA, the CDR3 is TGCGCCAGCAGGACAGGGTACGATACGCAGTATTTT. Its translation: CASRTGYDTQYF.

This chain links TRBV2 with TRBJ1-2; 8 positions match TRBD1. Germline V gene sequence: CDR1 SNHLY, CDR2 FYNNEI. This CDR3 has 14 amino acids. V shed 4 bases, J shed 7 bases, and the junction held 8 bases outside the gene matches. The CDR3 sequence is CASSGTGGASGYTF. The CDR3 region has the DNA TGTGCCAGCAGTGGCACAGGGGGTGCGTCTGGCTACACCTTC.

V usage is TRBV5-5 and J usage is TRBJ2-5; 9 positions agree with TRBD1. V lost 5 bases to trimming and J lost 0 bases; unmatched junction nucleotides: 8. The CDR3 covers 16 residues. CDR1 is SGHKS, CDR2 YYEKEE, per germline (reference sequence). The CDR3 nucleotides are TGTGCCAGCAGTAACGGTGGGACAGGGAACCAAGAGACCCAGTACTTC. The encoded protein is CASSNGGTGNQETQYF.

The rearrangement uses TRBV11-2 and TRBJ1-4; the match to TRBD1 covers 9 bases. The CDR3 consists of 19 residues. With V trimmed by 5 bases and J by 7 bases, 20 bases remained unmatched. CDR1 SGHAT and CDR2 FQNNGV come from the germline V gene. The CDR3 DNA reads TGTGCCAGCAGCGATAACTTCCGGGACAGGGACCCCCAAGGTGAAAAACTGTTTTTT. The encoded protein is CASSDNFRDRDPQGEKLFF.

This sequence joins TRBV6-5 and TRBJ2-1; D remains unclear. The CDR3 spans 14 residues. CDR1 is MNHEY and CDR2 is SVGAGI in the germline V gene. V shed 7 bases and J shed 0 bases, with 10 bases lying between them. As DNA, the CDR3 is TGTGCCAGCAAAGAAGGGATCTCCTACAATGAGCAGTTCTTC. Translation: CASKEGISYNEQFF.

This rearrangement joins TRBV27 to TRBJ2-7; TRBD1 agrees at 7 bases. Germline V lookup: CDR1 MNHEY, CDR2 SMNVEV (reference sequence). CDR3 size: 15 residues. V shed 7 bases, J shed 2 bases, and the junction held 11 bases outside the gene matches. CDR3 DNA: TGTGCCAGCAAAATACACGGACAGGAAGCCTACGAGCAGTACTTC. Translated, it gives CASKIHGQEAYEQYF.

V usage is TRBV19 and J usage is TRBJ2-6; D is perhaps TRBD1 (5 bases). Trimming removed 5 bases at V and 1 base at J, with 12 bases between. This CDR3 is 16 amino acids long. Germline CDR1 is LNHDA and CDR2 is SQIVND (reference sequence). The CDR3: CASSLRGLSGANVLTF. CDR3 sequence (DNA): TGTGCCAGTAGTCTTAGGGGTCTATCTGGGGCCAACGTCCTGACTTTC.

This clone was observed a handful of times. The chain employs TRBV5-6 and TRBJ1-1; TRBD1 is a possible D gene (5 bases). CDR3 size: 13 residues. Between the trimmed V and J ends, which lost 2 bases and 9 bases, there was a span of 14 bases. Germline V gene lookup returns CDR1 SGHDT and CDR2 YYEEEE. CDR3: CASSFAGGGKAFF. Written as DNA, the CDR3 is TGTGCCAGCAGCTTCGCTGGGGGGGGGAAAGCTTTCTTT.

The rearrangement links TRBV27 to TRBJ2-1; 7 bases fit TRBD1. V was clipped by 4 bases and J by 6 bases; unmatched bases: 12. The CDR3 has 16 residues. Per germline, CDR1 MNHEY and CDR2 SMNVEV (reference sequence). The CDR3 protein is CASSSTRGQIGNEQFF. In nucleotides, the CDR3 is TGTGCCAGCAGTTCAACCAGGGGACAGATCGGCAATGAGCAGTTCTTC.

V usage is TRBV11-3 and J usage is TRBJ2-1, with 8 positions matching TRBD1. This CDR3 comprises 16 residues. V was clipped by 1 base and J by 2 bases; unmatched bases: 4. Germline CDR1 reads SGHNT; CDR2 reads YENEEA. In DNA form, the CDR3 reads TGTGCCAGCAGCTTAGTCGGACAGGGCCCCTACAATGAGCAGTTCTTC. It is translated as CASSLVGQGPYNEQFF.

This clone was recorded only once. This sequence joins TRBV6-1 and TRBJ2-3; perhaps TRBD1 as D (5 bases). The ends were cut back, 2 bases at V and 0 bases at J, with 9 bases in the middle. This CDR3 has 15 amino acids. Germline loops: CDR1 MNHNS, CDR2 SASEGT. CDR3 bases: TGTGCCAGCAGTGAAACCAGGGAAAGCACAGATACGCAGTATTTT. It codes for CASSETRESTDTQYF.

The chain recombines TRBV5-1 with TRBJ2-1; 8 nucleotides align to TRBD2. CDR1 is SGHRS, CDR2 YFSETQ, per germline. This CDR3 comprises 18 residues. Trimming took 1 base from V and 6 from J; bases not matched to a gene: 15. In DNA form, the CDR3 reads TGCGCCAGCAGCTTGTGGTCGCCCCCGGGGGGGCCAGGCAATGAGCAGTTCTTC. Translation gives CASSLWSPPGGPGNEQFF.

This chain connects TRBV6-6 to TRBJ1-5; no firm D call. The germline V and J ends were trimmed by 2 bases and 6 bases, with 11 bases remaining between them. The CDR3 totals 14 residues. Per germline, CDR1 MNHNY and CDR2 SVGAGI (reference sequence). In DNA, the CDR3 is TGTGCCAGCAGTTACGCGGCGGTGGGTCAGCCCCAGCATTTT. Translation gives CASSYAAVGQPQHF.

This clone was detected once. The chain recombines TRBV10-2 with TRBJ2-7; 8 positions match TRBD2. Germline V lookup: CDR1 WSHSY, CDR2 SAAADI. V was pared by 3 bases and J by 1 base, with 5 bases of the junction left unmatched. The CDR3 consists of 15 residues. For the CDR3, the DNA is TGCGCCAGCAGTGACCGGGCGGGAGGATCCTACGAGCAGTACTTC. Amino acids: CASSDRAGGSYEQYF.

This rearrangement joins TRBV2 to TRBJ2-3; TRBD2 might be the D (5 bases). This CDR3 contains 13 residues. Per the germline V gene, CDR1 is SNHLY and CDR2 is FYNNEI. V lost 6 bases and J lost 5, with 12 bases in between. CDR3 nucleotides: TGTGCCAGCAGCGCCAGCGGAGGAGATACGCAGTATTTT. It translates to CASSASGGDTQYF.

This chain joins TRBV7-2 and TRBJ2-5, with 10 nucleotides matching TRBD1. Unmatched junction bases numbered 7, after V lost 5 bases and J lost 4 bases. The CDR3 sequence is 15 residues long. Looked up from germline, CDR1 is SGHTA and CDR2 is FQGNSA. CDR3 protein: CASSLMGQGRETQYF. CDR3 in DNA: TGTGCCAGCAGCCTAATGGGACAGGGGCGAGAGACCCAGTACTTC.

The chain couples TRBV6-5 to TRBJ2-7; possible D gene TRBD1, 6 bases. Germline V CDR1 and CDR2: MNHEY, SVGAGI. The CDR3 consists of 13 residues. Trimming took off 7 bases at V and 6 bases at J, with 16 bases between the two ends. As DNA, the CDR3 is TGTGCCAGCAAAGGGGACAAAGACCGCGAGCAGTACTTC. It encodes CASKGDKDREQYF.

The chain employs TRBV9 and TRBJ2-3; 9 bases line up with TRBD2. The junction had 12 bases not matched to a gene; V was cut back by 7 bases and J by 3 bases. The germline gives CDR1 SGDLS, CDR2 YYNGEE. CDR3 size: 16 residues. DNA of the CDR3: TGTGCCAGCGGGGCCGAAAGCGGGGGGCTAACAGATACGCAGTATTTT. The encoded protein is CASGAESGGLTDTQYF.

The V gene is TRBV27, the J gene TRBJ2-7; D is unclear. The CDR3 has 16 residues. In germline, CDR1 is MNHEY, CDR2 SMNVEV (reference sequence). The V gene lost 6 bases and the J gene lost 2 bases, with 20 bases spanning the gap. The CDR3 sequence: CASSGSVGLITYEQYF. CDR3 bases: TGTGCCAGCAGCGGGTCGGTCGGGCTGATAACCTACGAGCAGTACTTC.

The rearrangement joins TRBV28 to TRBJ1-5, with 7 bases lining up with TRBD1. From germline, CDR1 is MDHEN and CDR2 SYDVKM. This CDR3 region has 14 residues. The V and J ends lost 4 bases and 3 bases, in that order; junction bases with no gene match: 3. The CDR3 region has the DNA TGTGCCAGCAGTTCGGGACAGCTCAATCAGCCCCAGCATTTT. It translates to CASSSGQLNQPQHF.